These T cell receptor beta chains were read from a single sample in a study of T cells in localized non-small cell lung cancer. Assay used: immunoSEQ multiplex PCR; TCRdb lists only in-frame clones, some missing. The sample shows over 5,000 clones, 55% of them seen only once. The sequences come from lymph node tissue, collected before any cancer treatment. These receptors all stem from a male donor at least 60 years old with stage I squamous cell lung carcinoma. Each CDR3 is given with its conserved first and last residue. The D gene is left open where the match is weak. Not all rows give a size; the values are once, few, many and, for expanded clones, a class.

cdr3_nt: TGTGCCAGCAGTGGCCACACAGATACGCAGTATTTT
cdr3_aa: CASSGHTDTQYF
d_call: NA
j_call: TRBJ2-3
clone_size: NA
v_call: TRBV28

cdr3_nt: TGCGCCAGCAGCTTGGGCCCCTCGAGCACCGGGGAGCTGTTTTTT
cdr3_aa: CASSLGPSSTGELFF
d_call: NA
j_call: TRBJ2-2
clone_size: NA
v_call: TRBV5-1

cdr3_nt: TGTGCCAGCAGCCCCTCTAGCGGAGGCACAGATACGCAGTATTTT
cdr3_aa: CASSPSSGGTDTQYF
d_call: TRBD2
j_call: TRBJ2-3
clone_size: once
v_call: TRBV6-8

cdr3_nt: TGTGCCAGCAGCCTCTCGACAGGGACCTACGAGCAGTACTTC
cdr3_aa: CASSLSTGTYEQYF
d_call: TRBD1
j_call: TRBJ2-7
clone_size: NA
v_call: TRBV11-3

cdr3_nt: TGTGCCAGCAGCCAAGGGGCAGGAAAGACCCAGTACTTC
cdr3_aa: CASSQGAGKTQYF
d_call: NA
j_call: TRBJ2-5
clone_size: NA
v_call: TRBV16

cdr3_nt: TGTGCCAGCAGTGAGACAGTTGGCTATGGCTACACCTTC
cdr3_aa: CASSETVGYGYTF
d_call: NA
j_call: TRBJ1-2
clone_size: few
v_call: TRBV2

cdr3_nt: TGTGCCAGCAGCGCCACGAGCGGGAGCTATGACAATGAGCAGTTCTTC
cdr3_aa: CASSATSGSYDNEQFF
d_call: TRBD2
j_call: TRBJ2-1
clone_size: few
v_call: TRBV9

cdr3_nt: TGTGCCAGCAGTTTAATTTCTAGGGAGAATCAGCCCCAGCATTTT
cdr3_aa: CASSLISRENQPQHF
d_call: NA
j_call: TRBJ1-5
clone_size: NA
v_call: TRBV28

cdr3_nt: TGTGCCAGCAGTTACTCTTCCTACGAGCAGTACTTC
cdr3_aa: CASSYSSYEQYF
d_call: NA
j_call: TRBJ2-7
clone_size: few
v_call: TRBV6-8

cdr3_nt: TGTGCCAGCAGCCAGGACAGGGGGAGGGAGACCCAGTACTTC
cdr3_aa: CASSQDRGRETQYF
d_call: TRBD1
j_call: TRBJ2-5
clone_size: few
v_call: TRBV11-3

cdr3_nt: TGTGCCAGCAGTTCGGGAGCTAGCGGGAGAGTTGAGCAGTTCTTC
cdr3_aa: CASSSGASGRVEQFF
d_call: TRBD2
j_call: TRBJ2-1
clone_size: NA
v_call: TRBV28

cdr3_nt: TGTGCCAGCAGTTACTCCCTTTCCCAGTCTTCAAGGGTTCAGTACTTC
cdr3_aa: CASSYSLSQSSRVQYF
d_call: NA
j_call: TRBJ2-4
clone_size: once
v_call: TRBV6-8

cdr3_nt: TGTGCCTGGCTAGCCGCGGGCCAAGAGACCCAGTACTTC
cdr3_aa: CAWLAAGQETQYF
d_call: NA
j_call: TRBJ2-5
clone_size: NA
v_call: TRBV30

cdr3_nt: TGTGCCAGTAGTGGGGGGGCTGAAGCTTTCTTT
cdr3_aa: CASSGGAEAFF
d_call: NA
j_call: TRBJ1-1
clone_size: few
v_call: TRBV19